The T cell receptor (beta chain) described here comes from a study of T cells in Graves' hyperthyroidism and ophthalmopathy. There are a few counts of this clonotype. Regions amplified from RNA transcripts were the TCR beta CDR3 regions. HTBI primers were the set used in a first-round RT-PCR of the TCR CDR3. TCRdb processed the multiplex PCR reads anew with MiXCR; each CDR3 protein has one entry. Of some 510,000 distinct CDR3 sequences listed, about 45% were seen once; the top ten hold 8.2%. V was shortened by 6 bases and J by 4 bases, with 12 bases between the two germline ends. The CDR3 runs to 13 residues. The germline V gene has CDR1 LNHDA and CDR2 SQIVND (reference sequence).

The sequence was collected from a woman aged 18-29 years with Graves' hyperthyroidism. The chain carries TRBV19 and TRBJ1-2; tentatively, D is TRBD1 (5 bases). Specimen: peripheral blood or thyroid tissue (not recorded which). Here the CDR3 reads CASSRAYSYGYTF. CDR3 DNA: TGTGCCAGTAGCAGGGCGTATAGCTATGGCTACACCTTC.